Below, 18 T cell receptor beta chains from the same sample are listed, as sequenced in a study of CD8+ T cells in alopecia areata. Once RNA had been extracted, it was reverse transcribed into cDNA to act as the sequencing template. Sequenced by immunoSEQ multiplex PCR; TCRdb stores in-frame clones only, minus some. The profile shows some 190,000 clones, approximately 67% of them singletons. Treatment here: oral pan-JAK inhibitor, 5-10 mg twice daily. Sequenced material: CD4+ T cells sorted from blood, taken around week 50, from a patient treated with tofacitinib. Receptors were obtained from a human donor with alopecia areata.

The chain recombines TRBV18 with TRBJ2-1; 12 bases match TRBD1. Germline V lookup: CDR1 KGHSH, CDR2 LQKENI. V gave up 6 bases and J gave up 0 bases; unmatched junction bases: 9. This CDR3 spans 18 amino acids. CDR3 region: CASSSGTGGLSSYNEQFF. CDR3 coding DNA: TGTGCCAGCTCCAGTGGGACAGGGGGCTTGAGCTCCTACAATGAGCAGTTCTTC.

V gene TRBV9 combines with J gene TRBJ2-1; D possibly uses TRBD1 or TRBD2 (5 bases each). V lost 0 bases and J 9 bases, leaving 13 bases between the germline ends. The CDR3 is 14 residues long. Per germline, CDR1 SGDLS and CDR2 YYNGEE. Here the CDR3 reads CASSVGNGAGEQFF. CDR3 bases: TGTGCCAGCAGCGTAGGAAACGGGGCGGGTGAGCAGTTCTTC. Using reference TRBV9 and TRBJ2-1 for the parts outside the CDR3, the full variable domain is DSGVTQTPKHLITATGQRVTLRCSPRSGDLSVYWYQQSLDQGLQFLIQYYNGEERAKGNILERFSAQQFPDLHSELNLSSLELGDSALYFCASSVGNGAGEQFFGPGTRLTVL.

The chain uses TRBV7-2 and TRBJ2-1; TRBD1 matches at 8 bases. CDR3 length equals 13 residues. The germline gives CDR1 SGHTA, CDR2 FQGNSA. V was clipped by 5 bases and J by 8 bases; unmatched bases: 5. CDR3 nucleotides: TGTGCCAGCAGCGGACAGGGTTGGGATGAGCAGTTCTTC. It codes for CASSGQGWDEQFF.

This clone was found a few times. The genes are TRBV7-8 and TRBJ2-3; D might be TRBD2 (5 bases). The CDR3 consists of 11 residues. The V end was cut by 2 bases, the J end by 10 bases, with 7 bases between. CDR1 and CDR2 (germline): SGHVS, FQNEAQ. In DNA form, the CDR3 reads TGTGCCAGCAGCTTAACGGGATCGCAGTATTTT. It yields the protein CASSLTGSQYF.

As to this clone: Other DNA sequences within the sample encode an identical CDR3. The chain couples TRBV29-1 to TRBJ1-1; D may be TRBD1 (5 bases). Deletions cut 5 bases from V and 0 bases from J, with 10 bases between. Germline CDR1 reads SQVTM; CDR2 reads ANQGSEA. The CDR3 consists of 13 residues. The CDR3 spells CSVLRVLNTEAFF. The DNA of the CDR3 is TGCAGCGTTCTCAGGGTTCTGAACACTGAAGCTTTCTTT.

This clone appeared a few times. At one end, the junction sequence differs from germline, possibly due to a read error. The rearrangement joins TRBV15 to TRBJ1-1, with D unclear. CDR1 LNHNV and CDR2 YYDKDF come from the germline V gene (reference sequence). The CDR3 is made up of 13 amino acids. CDR3 region: CASGGPMNTEAFF. In DNA form, the CDR3 reads TGCGCGTCGGGAGGGCCCATGAACACTGAAGCTTTCTTT. The variable domain in full, with the rest retrieved from reference TRBV15 and TRBJ1-1, is DAMVIQNPRYQVTQFGKPVTLSCSQTLNHNVMYWYQQKSSQAPKLLFHYYDKDFNNEADTPDNFQSRRPNTSFCFLDIRSPGLGDTAMYLCASGGPMNTEAFFGQGTRLTVV.

The chain joins TRBV30 to TRBJ2-3; D unclear. There are 14 residues in the CDR3. The germline CDR1 and CDR2 sequences are GTSNPN and SVGIG (reference sequence). With 0 bases removed from V and 0 bases from J, the gap between germline ends came to 7 bases. The chain's CDR3 is CAWSVLLSTDTQYF. DNA of the CDR3: TGTGCCTGGAGTGTACTGCTAAGCACAGATACGCAGTATTTT.

The chain employs TRBV7-9 and TRBJ1-1; 9 bases are shared with TRBD1. CDR3 length: 11 amino acids. CDR1 is SEHNR, CDR2 FQNEAQ, per germline (reference sequence). V lost 4 bases and J lost 11; bases outside the gene matches: 2. CDR3 loop: CASSWTGDAFF. The DNA of the CDR3 is TGTGCCAGCAGCTGGACAGGGGACGCTTTCTTT.

The rearrangement uses TRBV11-2 and TRBJ1-2; D remains ambiguous. V was pared by 5 bases and J by 3 bases, with 16 bases between. Germline CDR1 is SGHAT and CDR2 is FQNNGV. CDR3 length: 15 amino acids. The CDR3 loop reads CASSPRWAPDYGYTF. The CDR3 bases are TGTGCCAGCAGCCCGAGGTGGGCCCCGGACTATGGCTACACCTTC.

The chain employs TRBV4-3 and TRBJ2-1, with a tentative D call TRBD2 (5 bases). Trimming left V 1 base short and J 9 bases short, with 19 bases between. The CDR3 length is 16 residues. CDR1 is LGHNA and CDR2 is YSLEER in the germline V gene. CDR3 DNA: TGCGCCAGCAGCCAAGCCACTTTTGGTCCGGGGAGTGAGCAGTTCTTC. It codes for CASSQATFGPGSEQFF.

The rearrangement uses TRBV29-1 and TRBJ2-3; D is unclear. Per germline, CDR1 SQVTM and CDR2 ANQGSEA. There are 12 residues in the CDR3. Trimming left V 6 bases short and J 6 bases short, with 13 bases between. Here the CDR3 DNA reads TGCAGCGTCGTTCTGATCGTGGATACGCAGTATTTT. Protein product: CSVVLIVDTQYF.

This chain links TRBV5-6 with TRBJ2-7; no definite D call. Trimming left V 0 bases short and J 4 bases short, with 8 bases between. This CDR3 spans 13 amino acids. CDR1 and CDR2 (germline): SGHDT, YYEEEE. The DNA of the CDR3 is TGTGCCAGCAGCTTGGACAATCGTTACGAGCAGTACTTC. Its protein is CASSLDNRYEQYF.

The V and J genes are TRBV9 and TRBJ1-4; tentatively, D is TRBD1 (6 bases). Germline V gene data show CDR1 as SGDLS and CDR2 as YYNGEE. V lost 6 bases and J lost 1, with 16 bases in between. The CDR3 has 16 residues. As DNA, the CDR3 is TGTGCCAGCAATAGGCAGGGGTTAGAAACTAATGAAAAACTGTTTTTT. It yields the protein CASNRQGLETNEKLFF.

This clone was found a few times. J is TRBJ1-2 and V is TRBV9; D call uncertain. The CDR3 loop spans 15 amino acids. Germline V lookup: CDR1 SGDLS, CDR2 YYNGEE. The V and J ends lost 0 bases and 4 bases respectively, with 13 bases between them. The CDR3 coding sequence is TGTGCCAGCAGCGTAGCTGGGGAGGCGACCTATGGCTACACCTTC. It encodes CASSVAGEATYGYTF.

The sample holds a few counts of this clone. The chain recombines TRBV30 with TRBJ1-1; D call uncertain. V was clipped by 5 bases and J by 1 base, with 11 bases between them. Per germline, CDR1 GTSNPN and CDR2 SVGIG (reference sequence). This CDR3 is built from 13 residues. CDR3 in DNA: TGTGCCTGGGACACCGGAGGGAACACTGAAGCTTTCTTT. Translation gives CAWDTGGNTEAFF.

V and J are TRBV23-1 and TRBJ2-2, with a weak D call TRBD2 (5 bases). TRBV23-1 is sorted into the ORF group, with uncertain function. CDR3 length equals 14 residues. Trimming pared 6 bases from V and 5 bases from J, leaving 13 bases between. The CDR3 loop is CASRPRVGTGELFF. The CDR3 DNA sequence: TGCGCCAGCAGACCGCGGGTCGGGACCGGGGAGCTGTTTTTT.

The genes are TRBV7-2 and TRBJ2-3; D is possibly TRBD1 (5 bases). Germline V gene data show CDR1 as SGHTA and CDR2 as FQGNSA. This CDR3 comprises 15 residues. V lost 2 bases and J 2 bases, leaving 11 bases between the germline ends. The CDR3 is CASSLNGRATDTQYF. DNA of the CDR3: TGTGCCAGCAGCTTAAACGGCAGGGCCACAGATACGCAGTATTTT.

The genes are TRBV30 and TRBJ2-1; the match to TRBD2 covers 10 bases. The CDR3 is 13 residues long. Germline values: CDR1 GTSNPN, CDR2 SVGIG (reference sequence). V shed 3 bases and J 9 bases; nucleotides not matched to a gene: 5. The CDR3 reads CAWSPAGGPEQFF. The CDR3 nucleotides read TGTGCCTGGAGCCCAGCGGGGGGGCCTGAGCAGTTCTTC.